This T cell receptor (beta chain) was sequenced in a study of T cells after yellow fever vaccination. For the study at large: Fractions low in cell number were prepared with SMART-Seq v4 Ultra Low Input.

Germline CDR1 and CDR2: MNHEY and SVGEGT. This CDR3 comprises 14 residues. The V gene end was trimmed by 6 bases and the J gene end by 1 base; junction bases not matched to a gene: 5. This clonotype was counted only a few times. The antigen is unknown. Each CDR3 protein gets one entry after TCRdb re-called the 5' RACE reads with MiXCR. The sample records approximately 340,000 distinct CDR3 sequences, more than 8.5% being singletons. The study's findings and limits: Clones that expanded after primary vaccination mostly reappeared after the booster (around 96% CD4, approximately 89% CD8).

Here the sequenced sample was PBMCs, taken on the day of the first yellow fever vaccination. This sequence was found in a young man who received the YFV17D yellow fever vaccine. The rearrangement links TRBV6-2 or TRBV6-3 to TRBJ2-5, with TRBD2 matching over 7 bases. This CDR3 reads CASRRPSGQETQYF. CDR3 coding DNA: TGTGCCAGCAGGAGGCCTAGCGGCCAAGAGACCCAGTACTTC.